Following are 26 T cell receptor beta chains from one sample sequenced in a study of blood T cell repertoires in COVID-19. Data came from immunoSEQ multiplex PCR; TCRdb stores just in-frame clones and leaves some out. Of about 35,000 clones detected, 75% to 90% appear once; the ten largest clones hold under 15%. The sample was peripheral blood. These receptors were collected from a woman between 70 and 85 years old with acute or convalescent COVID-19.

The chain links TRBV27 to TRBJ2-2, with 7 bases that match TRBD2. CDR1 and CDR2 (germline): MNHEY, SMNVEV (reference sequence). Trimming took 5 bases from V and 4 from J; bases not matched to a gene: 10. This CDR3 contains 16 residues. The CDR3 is CASSPRGGRVTGELFF. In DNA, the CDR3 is TGTGCCAGCAGTCCCCGTGGAGGGAGGGTCACCGGGGAGCTGTTTTTT.

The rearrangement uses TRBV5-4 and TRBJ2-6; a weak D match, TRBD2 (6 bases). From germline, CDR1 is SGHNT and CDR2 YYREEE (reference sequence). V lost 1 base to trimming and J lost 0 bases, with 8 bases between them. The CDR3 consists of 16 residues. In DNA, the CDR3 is TGTGCCAGCAGCTTGCAGGGACTCTCTGGGGCCAACGTCCTGACTTTC. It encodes CASSLQGLSGANVLTF.

In DNA, the CDR3 is TGTGCCAGCACCCGCCGGGGACAGACGACTGAAGCTTTCTTT. This translates into CASTRRGQTTEAFF. V gene TRBV6-5 combines with J gene TRBJ1-1; 7 positions agree with TRBD1. Germline loops: CDR1 MNHEY, CDR2 SVGAGI. Trimming cost V 7 bases and J 5 bases; bases outside gene matches: 10. The CDR3 has 14 amino acids.

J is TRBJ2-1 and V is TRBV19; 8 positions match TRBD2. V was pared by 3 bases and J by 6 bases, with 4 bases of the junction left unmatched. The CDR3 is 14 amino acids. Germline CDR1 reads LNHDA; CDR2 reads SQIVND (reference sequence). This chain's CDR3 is CASSIRGGTNEQFF. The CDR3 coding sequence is TGTGCCAGTAGTATCCGCGGGGGGACCAATGAGCAGTTCTTC.

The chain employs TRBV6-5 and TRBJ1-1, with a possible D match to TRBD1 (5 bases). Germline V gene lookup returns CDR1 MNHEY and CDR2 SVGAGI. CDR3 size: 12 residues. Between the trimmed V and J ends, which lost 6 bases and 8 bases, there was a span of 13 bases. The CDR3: CASSRQRVEAFF. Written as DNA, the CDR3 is TGTGCCAGCAGCCGACAGCGTGTAGAAGCTTTCTTT.

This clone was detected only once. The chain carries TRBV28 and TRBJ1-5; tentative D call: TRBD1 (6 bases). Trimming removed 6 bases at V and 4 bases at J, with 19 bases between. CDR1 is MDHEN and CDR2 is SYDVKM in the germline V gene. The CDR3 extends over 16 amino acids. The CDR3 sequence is CASRTRTATNNQPQHF. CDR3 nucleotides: TGTGCCAGCAGAACTAGGACAGCCACGAATAATCAGCCCCAGCATTTT.

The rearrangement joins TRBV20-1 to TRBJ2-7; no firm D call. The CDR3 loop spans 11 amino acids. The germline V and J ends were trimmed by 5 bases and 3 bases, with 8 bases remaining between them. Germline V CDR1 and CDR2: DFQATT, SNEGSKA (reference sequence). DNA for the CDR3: TGCAGTGCTCCCAGCGACTACGAGCAGTACTTC. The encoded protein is CSAPSDYEQYF.

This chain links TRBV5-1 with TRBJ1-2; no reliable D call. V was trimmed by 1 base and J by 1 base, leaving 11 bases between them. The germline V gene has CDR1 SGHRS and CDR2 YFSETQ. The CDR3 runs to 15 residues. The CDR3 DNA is TGCGCCAGCAGCTTGACCGGGAGCTTTAACTATGGCTACACCTTC. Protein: CASSLTGSFNYGYTF.

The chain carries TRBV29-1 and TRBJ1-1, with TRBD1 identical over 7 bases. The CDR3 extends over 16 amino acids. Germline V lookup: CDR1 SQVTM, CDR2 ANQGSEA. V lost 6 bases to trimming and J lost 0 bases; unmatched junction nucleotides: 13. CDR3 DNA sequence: TGCAGCGTGACTGGCGGAGGGGGCCTCATGAACACTGAAGCTTTCTTT. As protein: CSVTGGGGLMNTEAFF.

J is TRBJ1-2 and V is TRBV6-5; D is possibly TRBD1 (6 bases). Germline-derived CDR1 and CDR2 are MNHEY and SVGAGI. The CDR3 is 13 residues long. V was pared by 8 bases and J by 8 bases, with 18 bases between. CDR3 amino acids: CASADSPAVGYTF. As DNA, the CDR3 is TGTGCCAGCGCGGACAGTCCGGCGGTCGGCTACACCTTC.

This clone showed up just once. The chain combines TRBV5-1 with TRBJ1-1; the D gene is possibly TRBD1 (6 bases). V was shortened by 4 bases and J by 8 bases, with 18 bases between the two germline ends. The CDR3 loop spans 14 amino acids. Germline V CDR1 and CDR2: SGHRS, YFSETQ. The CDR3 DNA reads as TGCGCCAGCAGCGCAGCCGGGACAACGAACGAAGCTTTCTTT. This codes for CASSAAGTTNEAFF.

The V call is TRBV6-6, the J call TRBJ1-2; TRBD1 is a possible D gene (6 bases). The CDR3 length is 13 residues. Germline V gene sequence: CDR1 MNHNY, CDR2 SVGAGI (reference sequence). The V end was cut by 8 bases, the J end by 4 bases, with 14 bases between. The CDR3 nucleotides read TGTGCCAGCGTCTCTAGGGGGGGCTATGGCTACACCTTC. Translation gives CASVSRGGYGYTF.

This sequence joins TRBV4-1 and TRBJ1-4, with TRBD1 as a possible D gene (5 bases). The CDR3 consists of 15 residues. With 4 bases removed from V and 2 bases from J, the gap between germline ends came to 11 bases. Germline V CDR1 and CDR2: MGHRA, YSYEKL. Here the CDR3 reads CASSLNRLTNEKLFF. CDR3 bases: TGCGCCAGCAGCCTCAACAGGTTGACTAATGAAAAACTGTTTTTT.

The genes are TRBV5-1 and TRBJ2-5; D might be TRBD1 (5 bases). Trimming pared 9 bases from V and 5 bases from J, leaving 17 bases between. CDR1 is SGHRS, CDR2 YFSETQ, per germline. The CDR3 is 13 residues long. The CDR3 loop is CATAQGSSETQYF. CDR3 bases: TGCGCCACCGCGCAGGGCTCCAGTGAGACCCAGTACTTC.

CDR3 loop: CASSPDRASLDTIYF. DNA for the CDR3: TGTGCCAGCAGCCCGGACAGGGCATCGTTGGACACCATATATTTT. V usage is TRBV7-2 and J usage is TRBJ1-3, with 8 bases matching TRBD1. The CDR3 is 15 residues long. Germline lookup yields CDR1 SGHTA and CDR2 FQGNSA. Unmatched junction bases numbered 11, after V lost 5 bases and J lost 8 bases.

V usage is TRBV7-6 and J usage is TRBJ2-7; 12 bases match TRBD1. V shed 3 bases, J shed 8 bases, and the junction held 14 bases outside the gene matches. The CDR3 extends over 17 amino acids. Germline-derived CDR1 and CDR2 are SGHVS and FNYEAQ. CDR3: CASSLSGSGQGAIQQYF. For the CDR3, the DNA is TGTGCCAGCAGCTTGTCAGGGTCGGGACAGGGGGCAATTCAGCAGTACTTC. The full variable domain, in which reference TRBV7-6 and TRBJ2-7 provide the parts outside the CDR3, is GAGVSQSPRYKVTKRGQDVALRCDPISGHVSLYWYRQALGQGPEFLTYFNYEAQQDKSGLPNDRFSAERPEGSISTLTIQRTEQRDSAMYRCASSLSGSGQGAIQQYFGPGTRLTVT.

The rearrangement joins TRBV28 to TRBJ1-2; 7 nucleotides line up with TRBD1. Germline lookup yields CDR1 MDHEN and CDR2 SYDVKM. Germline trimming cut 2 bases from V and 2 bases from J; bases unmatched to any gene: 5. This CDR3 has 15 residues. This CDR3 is CASSLSDRANYGYTF. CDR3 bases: TGTGCCAGCAGTTTAAGCGACAGGGCAAACTATGGCTACACCTTC.

The CDR3 reads CATSDPTGGNYGYTF. Written as DNA, the CDR3 is TGTGCCACCAGTGACCCCACAGGGGGGAACTATGGCTACACCTTC. The chain joins TRBV24-1 to TRBJ1-2, with 8 bases that match TRBD1. The CDR3 loop spans 15 amino acids. Trimming cost V 4 bases and J 2 bases; bases outside gene matches: 5. In germline, CDR1 is KGHDR, CDR2 SFDVKD.

The CDR3 spells CASSLAGGSNTGELFF. CDR3 DNA: TGTGCCAGTAGTCTCGCAGGGGGATCGAACACCGGGGAGCTGTTTTTT. The chain joins TRBV19 to TRBJ2-2, with 7 bases that match TRBD1. Germline V gene data show CDR1 as LNHDA and CDR2 as SQIVND (reference sequence). CDR3 size: 16 residues. V was pared by 5 bases and J by 0 bases, with 6 bases of the junction left unmatched.

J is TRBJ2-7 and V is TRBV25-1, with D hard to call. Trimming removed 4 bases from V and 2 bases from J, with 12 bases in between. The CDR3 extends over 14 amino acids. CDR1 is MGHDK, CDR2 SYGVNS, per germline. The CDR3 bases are TGTGCCAGCAGTGGACTCTCATTGACCTACGAGCAGTACTTC. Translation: CASSGLSLTYEQYF.

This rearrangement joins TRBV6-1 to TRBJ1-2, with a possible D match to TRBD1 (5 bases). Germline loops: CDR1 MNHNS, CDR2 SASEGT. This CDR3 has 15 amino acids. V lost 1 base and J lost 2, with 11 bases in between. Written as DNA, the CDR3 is TGTGCCAGCAGTGAAGGAAGGTCAGGGAACTATGGCTACACCTTC. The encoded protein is CASSEGRSGNYGYTF.

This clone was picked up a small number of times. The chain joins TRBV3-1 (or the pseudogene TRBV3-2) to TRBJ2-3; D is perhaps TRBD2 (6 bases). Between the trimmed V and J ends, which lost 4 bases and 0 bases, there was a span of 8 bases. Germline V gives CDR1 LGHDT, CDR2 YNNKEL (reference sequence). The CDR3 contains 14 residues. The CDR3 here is CASSPRGSTDTQYF. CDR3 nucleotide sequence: TGTGCCAGCAGCCCACGGGGGAGCACAGATACGCAGTATTTT.

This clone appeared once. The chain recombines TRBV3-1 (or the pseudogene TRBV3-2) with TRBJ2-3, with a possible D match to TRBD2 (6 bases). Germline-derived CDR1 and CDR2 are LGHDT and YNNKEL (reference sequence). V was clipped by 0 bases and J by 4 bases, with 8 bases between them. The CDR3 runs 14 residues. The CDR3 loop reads CASSQDGGADTQYF. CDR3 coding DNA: TGTGCCAGCAGCCAAGATGGCGGGGCAGATACGCAGTATTTT.

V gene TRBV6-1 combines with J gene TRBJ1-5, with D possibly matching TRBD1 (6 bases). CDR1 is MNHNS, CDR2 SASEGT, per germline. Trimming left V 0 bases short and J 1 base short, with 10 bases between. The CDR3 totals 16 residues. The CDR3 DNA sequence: TGTGCCAGCAGTGAAGCGGGGGCAAGCAGCAATCAGCCCCAGCATTTT. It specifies CASSEAGASSNQPQHF.

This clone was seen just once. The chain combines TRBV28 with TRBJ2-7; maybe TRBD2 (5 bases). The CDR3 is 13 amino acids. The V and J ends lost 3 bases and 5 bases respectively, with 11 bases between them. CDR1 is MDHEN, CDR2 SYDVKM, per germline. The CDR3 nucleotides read TGTGCCAGCAGTTTCCAGGACTCGAACGAGCAGTACTTC. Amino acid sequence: CASSFQDSNEQYF.

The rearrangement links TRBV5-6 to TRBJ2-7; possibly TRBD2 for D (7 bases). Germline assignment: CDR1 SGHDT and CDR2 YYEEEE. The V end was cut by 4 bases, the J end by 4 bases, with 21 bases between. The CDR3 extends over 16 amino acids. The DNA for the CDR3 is TGTGCCAGCAGCGCCGGGGGGCAGGGACGTGGGTACGAGCAGTACTTC. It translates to CASSAGGQGRGYEQYF.